Listed here are 29 T cell receptor beta chains from one sample, sequenced in a study of T cells in Graves' hyperthyroidism and ophthalmopathy. RNA transcripts yielded amplified TCR beta CDR3 regions. HTBI primers were the set used in a first-round RT-PCR of the TCR CDR3. In TCRdb, the multiplex PCR reads were re-called with MiXCR into one record per CDR3 protein. The table has about 320,000 distinct CDR3 sequences, roughly 17% seen once. The source material was blood. The receptors were gathered from a man younger than 45 with Graves' hyperthyroidism.

In this sample, this clonotype turned up a few times. The V call is TRBV5-1, the J call TRBJ2-1, with 8 bases matching TRBD2. Germline CDR1 reads SGHRS; CDR2 reads YFSETQ. With V trimmed by 3 bases and J by 3 bases, 8 bases remained unmatched. The CDR3 spans 16 residues. Written as DNA, the CDR3 is TGCGCCAGCAGCTCAGATCCCGGGGGGGTCTACAATGAGCAGTTCTTC. Translating it yields CASSSDPGGVYNEQFF.

In this sample, this clonotype turned up a few times. The chain carries TRBV10-3 and TRBJ2-1, with TRBD1 as a possible D gene (5 bases). V gave up 7 bases and J gave up 1 base, with 11 bases separating them. Germline CDR1 is ENHRY and CDR2 is SYGVKD. The CDR3 has 14 residues. The CDR3 region has the DNA TGTGCCATCACTGCCGACAGTTCCTACAATGAGCAGTTCTTC. Protein product: CAITADSSYNEQFF.

This clonotype was detected a few times. This chain connects TRBV6-1 to TRBJ1-5; D gene unclear. The germline gives CDR1 MNHNS, CDR2 SASEGT. This CDR3 spans 13 amino acids. Trimming pared 5 bases from V and 5 bases from J, leaving 10 bases between. The DNA of the CDR3 is TGTGCCAGCAGTTGGAGTAACTATCAGCCCCAGCATTTT. Amino acid sequence: CASSWSNYQPQHF.

This clonotype occurred many times. The chain is built from TRBV20-1 and TRBJ2-7, with 7 bases aligning to TRBD2. V shed 7 bases and J 3 bases; nucleotides not matched to a gene: 18. In germline, CDR1 is DFQATT, CDR2 SNEGSKA (reference sequence). The length of the CDR3 is 16 residues. The CDR3 DNA sequence: TGCAGTGTGGCGCGGACTAGTAGTAGCAGACTCTACGAGCAGTACTTC. Translated: CSVARTSSSRLYEQYF.

This clonotype was detected only a few times. The chain couples TRBV20-1 to TRBJ2-7, with 7 bases aligning to TRBD2. This CDR3 comprises 16 residues. Germline CDR1 and CDR2: DFQATT and SNEGSKA (reference sequence). V was clipped by 1 base and J by 2 bases; unmatched bases: 11. The CDR3, as DNA: TGCAGTGCTAGAGGCCTGGAACGGGAGGCGACCTACGAGCAGTACTTC. It translates to CSARGLEREATYEQYF.

The gene calls are TRBV19 and TRBJ2-2; D might be TRBD1 (5 bases). Germline CDR1 and CDR2: LNHDA and SQIVND (reference sequence). Trimming left V 4 bases short and J 4 bases short, with 10 bases between. The CDR3 is 14 amino acids. CDR3 in DNA: TGTGCCAGTAGTAGACTTGGGGCCACCGGGGAGCTGTTTTTT. Translating it yields CASSRLGATGELFF.

A remark on this clonotype: The junction and the germline gene differ at one end; a read error may be behind it. The rearrangement uses TRBV11-2 and TRBJ2-3; 7 nucleotides match TRBD1. The germline V gene encodes CDR1 SGHAT and CDR2 FQNNGV. This CDR3 spans 14 amino acids. This CDR3 is CASSSTGSTDMQYF. Here the CDR3 DNA reads TGTGCCAGCAGCTCGACAGGGAGCACAGATATGCAGTATTTT.

The chain uses TRBV5-4 and TRBJ2-1; D is unclear. From germline, CDR1 is SGHNT and CDR2 YYREEE (reference sequence). CDR3 size: 15 residues. Trimming left V 3 bases short and J 0 bases short, with 10 bases between. Here the CDR3 reads CASSWLIGSYNEQFF. Here the CDR3 DNA reads TGTGCCAGCAGCTGGCTCATAGGCTCCTACAATGAGCAGTTCTTC.

This clonotype has a handful of counts. The chain uses TRBV15 and TRBJ1-2, with unresolved D. CDR3 length: 15 residues. Between the trimmed V and J ends, which lost 0 bases and 4 bases, there was a span of 12 bases. CDR1 is LNHNV and CDR2 is YYDKDF in the germline V gene (reference sequence). CDR3 in amino acids: CATSRDPEGSYGYTF. The CDR3 DNA follows: TGTGCCACCAGCAGAGATCCGGAGGGTAGCTATGGCTACACCTTC.

At least ten counts were recorded for this clonotype. The chain combines TRBV11-3 with TRBJ2-2; D perhaps matches TRBD1 (6 bases). The V and J ends lost 5 bases and 3 bases respectively, with 13 bases between them. CDR3 size: 15 residues. Germline lookup yields CDR1 SGHNT and CDR2 YENEEA. The CDR3 sequence is CASSRPGADTGELFF. The CDR3 region has the DNA TGTGCCAGCAGCCGCCCAGGGGCGGACACCGGGGAGCTGTTTTTT.

This clonotype has at least ten counts. The CDR3 nucleotides are TGTGCCAGCAGCTCACACTACGAGCAGTACTTC. Translating it yields CASSSHYEQYF. J is TRBJ2-7 and V is TRBV5-5; D unclear. The CDR3 covers 11 residues. V gave up 3 bases and J gave up 3 bases, with 4 bases separating them. Germline assignment: CDR1 SGHKS and CDR2 YYEKEE (reference sequence). The complete variable domain, with remaining parts taken from reference TRBV5-5 and TRBJ2-7, reads DAGVTQSPTHLIKTRGQQVTLRCSPISGHKSVSWYQQVLGQGPQFIFQYYEKEERGRGNFPDRFSARQFPNYSSELNVNALLLGDSALYLCASSSHYEQYFGPGTRLTVT.

This clonotype was counted ten times or more. The chain carries TRBV28 and TRBJ1-2; 8 bases match TRBD1. The V gene's germline CDR1 is MDHEN and CDR2 SYDVKM. The CDR3 is 15 amino acids. The V gene end was trimmed by 5 bases and the J gene end by 3 bases; junction bases not matched to a gene: 8. The CDR3 sequence is CASSPPGQDYYGYTF. The CDR3, as DNA: TGTGCCAGCAGTCCCCCGGGACAGGATTACTATGGCTACACCTTC.

The chain combines TRBV10-3 with TRBJ2-3, with D possibly being TRBD2 (6 bases). The CDR3 covers 14 residues. Germline-derived CDR1 and CDR2 are ENHRY and SYGVKD. Trimming removed 8 bases from V and 2 bases from J, with 14 bases in between. CDR3 in DNA: TGTGCCATCGGAGGGAGGACTGACACAGATACGCAGTATTTT. Amino acids: CAIGGRTDTDTQYF.

This clonotype was seen repeatedly, ten times or more. V and J are TRBV12-5 and TRBJ1-5; D not certain. The CDR3 covers 14 residues. Per the germline V gene, CDR1 is LGHNT and CDR2 is FRNRAP. V was clipped by 3 bases and J by 4 bases, with 10 bases between them. Here the CDR3 DNA reads TGTGCTAGTGGTTTCGCGGAGCTAAATCAGCCCCAGCATTTT. The encoded protein is CASGFAELNQPQHF.

About this clonotype itself: A much larger clone sits a single nucleotide away, making a read error possible. V and J are TRBV11-3 and TRBJ1-5; no clear D. Germline CDR1 SGHNT, CDR2 YENEEA. The CDR3 spans 15 residues. CDR3 sequence reads: CASSLGVREGQPPHF. In DNA, the CDR3 is TGTGCCAGCAGCTTAGGTGTCAGAGAAGGTCAGCCCCCGCATTTT.

This clonotype has ten or more counts. The V and J genes are TRBV20-1 and TRBJ2-7, with a weak D call TRBD2 (6 bases). The CDR3 consists of 14 residues. V was shortened by 0 bases and J by 0 bases, with 9 bases between the two germline ends. Germline V gene data show CDR1 as DFQATT and CDR2 as SNEGSKA (reference sequence). CDR3 coding DNA: TGCAGTGCTAGAGATCGGACTACCTCCTACGAGCAGTACTTC. It specifies CSARDRTTSYEQYF.

The J gene is TRBJ2-5, the V gene TRBV4-1; perhaps TRBD2 as D (6 bases). V lost 4 bases and J lost 5, with 17 bases in between. The V gene's germline CDR1 is MGHRA and CDR2 YSYEKL. The CDR3 sequence is 15 residues long. CDR3 sequence reads: CASSRTWGGRETQYF. CDR3 in DNA: TGCGCCAGCAGCCGTACTTGGGGTGGGAGGGAGACCCAGTACTTC.

This clonotype has a count of ten or more. The V call is TRBV7-2, the J call TRBJ2-5; 9 bases map to TRBD1. V lost 6 bases and J lost 5; bases outside the gene matches: 7. Germline V gene sequence: CDR1 SGHTA, CDR2 FQGNSA. The CDR3 runs 14 residues. For the CDR3, the DNA is TGTGCCAGCAGTCAACAGGGGGCTGGGGAGACCCAGTACTTC. Its protein is CASSQQGAGETQYF. The complete variable domain, with remaining parts taken from reference TRBV7-2 and TRBJ2-5, reads GAGVSQSPSNKVTEKGKDVELRCDPISGHTALYWYRQSLGQGLEFLIYFQGNSAPDKSGLPSDRFSAERTGGSVSTLTIQRTQQEDSAVYLCASSQQGAGETQYFGPGTRLLVL.

This clonotype was recorded at least ten times. The chain carries TRBV6-5 and TRBJ2-5; the match to TRBD2 covers 7 bases. Germline trimming cut 0 bases from V and 4 bases from J; bases unmatched to any gene: 5. The length of the CDR3 is 15 residues. Germline V CDR1 and CDR2: MNHEY, SVGAGI. The CDR3, as DNA: TGTGCCAGCAGTTACTCTAGTACGGGAGGAGAGACCCAGTACTTC. It specifies CASSYSSTGGETQYF.

This clonotype was found many times. This chain joins TRBV3-1 and TRBJ2-1; D is unresolved. This CDR3 has 14 amino acids. Germline CDR1 reads LGHDT; CDR2 reads YNNKEL (reference sequence). Trimming took off 3 bases at V and 2 bases at J, with 8 bases between the two ends. This CDR3 reads CASSQDGTYNEQFF. DNA of the CDR3: TGTGCCAGCAGCCAGGACGGTACCTACAATGAGCAGTTCTTC.

This clonotype occurred many times. The rearrangement uses TRBV13 and TRBJ2-3, with D possibly TRBD2 on 6 matching bases. Deletions cut 3 bases from V and 2 bases from J, with 15 bases between. This CDR3 is 16 amino acids long. The germline gives CDR1 PRHDT, CDR2 FYEKMQ (reference sequence). The CDR3 protein is CASSFLRDSLTDTQYF. For the CDR3, the DNA is TGTGCCAGCAGCTTCCTCCGGGACTCCCTCACAGATACGCAGTATTTT.

This clonotype turned up a few times. Since a much larger clone is just one base distant, this may be a read error. The V call is TRBV11-2, the J call TRBJ2-7; D gene uncertain. CDR1 is SGHAT, CDR2 FQNNGV, per germline. V dropped 5 bases and J dropped 2 bases, with 13 bases sitting between them. This CDR3 spans 14 amino acids. In DNA, the CDR3 is TGTGCCAGCAGCGTCGACGGCGCTGCCTACGAGCAGTACTTC. Its translation is CASSVDGAAYEQYF.

This clonotype turned up a few times. This sequence joins TRBV19 and TRBJ1-5, with D unresolved. Germline assignment: CDR1 LNHDA and CDR2 SQIVND (reference sequence). The CDR3 spans 18 residues. V was shortened by 3 bases and J by 1 base, with 19 bases between the two germline ends. CDR3 DNA: TGTGCCAGTAGTATGGAAGGGTTTTCGGTTCGGAGCAATCAGCCCCAGCATTTT. Protein: CASSMEGFSVRSNQPQHF.

This clonotype came up many times. V usage is TRBV6-1 and J usage is TRBJ2-7; no clear D gene. The CDR3 length is 14 residues. Trimming shortened V by 2 bases and J by 0 bases, and 8 bases separated the two germline ends. CDR1 is MNHNS and CDR2 is SASEGT in the germline V gene. Written as DNA, the CDR3 is TGTGCCAGCAGTGAATGGTCGAGCTCCTACGAGCAGTACTTC. It translates to CASSEWSSSYEQYF.

The CDR3: CASSPRGTGLSEKLFF. CDR3 nucleotides: TGTGCCAGCAGCCCACGGGGGACAGGGCTAAGTGAAAAACTGTTTTTT. This chain joins TRBV28 and TRBJ1-4; 9 nucleotides line up with TRBD1. CDR1 is MDHEN and CDR2 is SYDVKM in the germline V gene. V lost 6 bases to trimming and J lost 7 bases; unmatched junction nucleotides: 12. The CDR3 consists of 16 residues. Based on the CDR3 plus reference TRBV28 and TRBJ1-4, the full variable domain is DVKVTQSSRYLVKRTGEKVFLECVQDMDHENMFWYRQDPGLGLRLIYFSYDVKMKEKGDIPEGYSVSREKKERFSLILESASTNQTSMYLCASSPRGTGLSEKLFFGSGTQLSVL.

With regard to this clonotype: Being one base from a much bigger clone, this may be a read error. The chain is built from TRBV12-3 or TRBV12-4 and TRBJ2-7, with TRBD2 as a possible D gene (6 bases). The CDR3 loop spans 14 amino acids. V lost 7 bases, J lost 5 bases, and 18 bases lay in between. CDR3 nucleotides: TGTGCCAGCAATTTCAGGGAGGAGAGGGACGAGCAGTACTTC. Residues: CASNFREERDEQYF.

This clonotype occurred many times. This chain's CDR3 is CSASGLATSGEQYF. DNA for the CDR3: TGCAGTGCTAGTGGACTAGCAACTTCGGGGGAGCAGTACTTC. The rearrangement uses TRBV20-1 and TRBJ2-7; 8 bases fit TRBD2. V was clipped by 3 bases and J by 7 bases; unmatched bases: 11. Germline V CDR1 and CDR2: DFQATT, SNEGSKA (reference sequence). This CDR3 is 14 amino acids long.

The chain couples TRBV19 to TRBJ1-2, with D possibly being TRBD1 (6 bases). Germline assignment: CDR1 LNHDA and CDR2 SQIVND (reference sequence). The CDR3 spans 15 residues. Trimming took 6 bases from V and 0 from J, leaving 14 bases between them. Written as DNA, the CDR3 is TGTGCCAGTAGATCGACAGGAGAAACTAACTATGGCTACACCTTC. It yields the protein CASRSTGETNYGYTF.

In its sample, this clonotype was seen many times. The rearrangement joins TRBV7-9 to TRBJ2-3; 9 bases line up with TRBD1. Germline CDR1 SEHNR, CDR2 FQNEAQ (reference sequence). The CDR3 is made up of 14 amino acids. With 5 bases clipped from V and 6 bases from J, the junction kept 6 bases outside the gene matches. The CDR3 sequence: CASSRGQGLDTQYF. DNA for the CDR3: TGTGCCAGCAGCCGTGGACAGGGGTTGGATACGCAGTATTTT.